Listed below are T cell receptor beta chains from one sample, sequenced in a study of blood T cell repertoires in COVID-19. The method was immunoSEQ multiplex PCR; TCRdb's version includes in-frame clones alone and lacks a portion of them. The table lists approximately 190,000 clones, less than 90% of them singletons. Source material: peripheral blood. Every receptor here comes from a human donor in a cohort sampled during active COVID-19. CDR3s include the opening cysteine and the closing phenylalanine or tryptophan. Fields, in order: D gene, clone size, V gene, J gene, CDR3 DNA, CDR3 protein. D genes are given only for firm matches. Clone size appears in some rows only: once, few, many, or a class for an expanded clone.

D gene: TRBD2
clone size: NA
V gene: TRBV7-7
J gene: TRBJ2-1
CDR3 DNA: TGTGCTAGCAGCCCGGGACTAGCGGGGGTATACAATGAGCAGTTCTTC
CDR3 protein: CASSPGLAGVYNEQFF

D gene: TRBD2
clone size: many
V gene: TRBV24-1
J gene: TRBJ2-3
CDR3 DNA: TGTGCCACCAGTGATAGCGGGGGGGCGAGAGATACGCAGTATTTT
CDR3 protein: CATSDSGGARDTQYF

D gene: NA
clone size: NA
V gene: TRBV10-3
J gene: TRBJ1-2
CDR3 DNA: TGTGCCATCAGTGAGTCCAACAAGTCTGGCTACACCTTC
CDR3 protein: CAISESNKSGYTF

D gene: NA
clone size: few
V gene: TRBV19
J gene: TRBJ1-5
CDR3 DNA: TGTGCCAGTAGAGAAGCGTCTCGTCAGCCCCAGCATTTT
CDR3 protein: CASREASRQPQHF

D gene: NA
clone size: NA
V gene: TRBV11-3
J gene: TRBJ1-1
CDR3 DNA: TGTGCCAGCAGCCTCTCCGGGACAACCCAGACTGAAGCTTTCTTT
CDR3 protein: CASSLSGTTQTEAFF

D gene: NA
clone size: NA
V gene: TRBV12-3/TRBV12-4
J gene: TRBJ2-4
CDR3 DNA: TGTGCCAGCAGTTTCGAGGGTAGAAACATTCAGTACTTC
CDR3 protein: CASSFEGRNIQYF

D gene: NA
clone size: few
V gene: TRBV12-3/TRBV12-4
J gene: TRBJ1-6
CDR3 DNA: TGTGCCAGCAGGGGGGCTAATTCACCCCTCCACTTT
CDR3 protein: CASRGANSPLHF

D gene: TRBD2
clone size: NA
V gene: TRBV5-1
J gene: TRBJ2-3
CDR3 DNA: TGCGCCAGCAGCATTCCCGGGACTAGCGGGAGGGAGGGCGCAGATACGCAGTATTTT
CDR3 protein: CASSIPGTSGREGADTQYF

D gene: TRBD2
clone size: NA
V gene: TRBV18
J gene: TRBJ2-5
CDR3 DNA: TGTGCCAGCTCCTCCGGGACTAGCGGTAGCTGGGGTCAAGAGACCCAGTACTTC
CDR3 protein: CASSSGTSGSWGQETQYF

D gene: TRBD1
clone size: NA
V gene: TRBV19
J gene: TRBJ1-1
CDR3 DNA: TGTGCCAGTAGTCCCCAGGGGGCACATTACCCCGTGAACACTGAAGCTTTCTTT
CDR3 protein: CASSPQGAHYPVNTEAFF

D gene: NA
clone size: NA
V gene: TRBV5-1
J gene: TRBJ2-3
CDR3 DNA: TGCGCCAGCAGCTTCGCGACAGATACGCAGTATTTT
CDR3 protein: CASSFATDTQYF

D gene: TRBD1
clone size: NA
V gene: TRBV5-1
J gene: TRBJ2-7
CDR3 DNA: TGCGCCAGCAGCTTGGAGGGACAGATTTACGAGCAGTACTTC
CDR3 protein: CASSLEGQIYEQYF

D gene: TRBD1
clone size: NA
V gene: TRBV5-6
J gene: TRBJ1-2
CDR3 DNA: TGTGCCAGCAGCTCGGACAGGTCGTATGGCTACACCTTC
CDR3 protein: CASSSDRSYGYTF

D gene: NA
clone size: once
V gene: TRBV7-2
J gene: TRBJ2-1
CDR3 DNA: TGTGCCAGCAGCCCAGGACTATATCGGCGGAATGAGCAGTTCTTC
CDR3 protein: CASSPGLYRRNEQFF

D gene: TRBD2
clone size: NA
V gene: TRBV11-2
J gene: TRBJ2-7
CDR3 DNA: TGTGCCAGCAGCCGCGGGACTAGCGGGAGCTACGAGCAGTACTTC
CDR3 protein: CASSRGTSGSYEQYF

D gene: NA
clone size: NA
V gene: TRBV19
J gene: TRBJ1-6
CDR3 DNA: TGTGCCAGTAGTATTTCCGCGGTCGCGAACCAATCACCCCTCCACTTT
CDR3 protein: CASSISAVANQSPLHF

D gene: NA
clone size: NA
V gene: TRBV11-2
J gene: TRBJ2-7
CDR3 DNA: TGTGCCAGCAGCTTAGCCCAGCGGGCCTACGAGCAGTACTTC
CDR3 protein: CASSLAQRAYEQYF

D gene: NA
clone size: NA
V gene: TRBV5-5
J gene: TRBJ2-2
CDR3 DNA: TGTGCCAGCAGCTTGGTACTGAACACCGGGGAGCTGTTTTTT
CDR3 protein: CASSLVLNTGELFF

D gene: TRBD2
clone size: NA
V gene: TRBV3-1/TRBV3-2
J gene: TRBJ2-5
CDR3 DNA: TGTGCCAGCAGCCAATACGCGGGAGAAGGGCCAGAGACCCAGTACTTC
CDR3 protein: CASSQYAGEGPETQYF

D gene: NA
clone size: NA
V gene: TRBV27
J gene: TRBJ2-6
CDR3 DNA: TGTGCCAGCAGTTTATGGGGGCCTGGGGCCAACGTCCTGACTTTC
CDR3 protein: CASSLWGPGANVLTF

D gene: NA
clone size: NA
V gene: TRBV20-1
J gene: TRBJ1-2
CDR3 DNA: TGCAGTGCTAGTACTCGCTATGGCTACACCTTC
CDR3 protein: CSASTRYGYTF

D gene: TRBD2
clone size: NA
V gene: TRBV7-2
J gene: TRBJ2-3
CDR3 DNA: TGTGCCAGCAGCTTGGGACTAGCGGGAGGGCGCGATACGCAGTATTTT
CDR3 protein: CASSLGLAGGRDTQYF

D gene: TRBD1
clone size: NA
V gene: TRBV7-9
J gene: TRBJ1-2
CDR3 DNA: TGTGCCAGCAGCCCGGGACAGACAAACTATGGCTACACCTTC
CDR3 protein: CASSPGQTNYGYTF

D gene: TRBD1
clone size: NA
V gene: TRBV5-1
J gene: TRBJ1-4
CDR3 DNA: TGCGCCAGCAGAACAGGGGGGACGACTAATGAAAAACTGTTTTTT
CDR3 protein: CASRTGGTTNEKLFF

D gene: NA
clone size: once
V gene: TRBV2
J gene: TRBJ2-6
CDR3 DNA: TGTGCCAGCACGGAGCAGGGTATTTTTGGGGCCAACGTCCTGACTTTC
CDR3 protein: CASTEQGIFGANVLTF

D gene: NA
clone size: NA
V gene: TRBV7-9
J gene: TRBJ2-1
CDR3 DNA: TGTGCCAGCAGACAGGGTGTTCACAATGAGCAGTTCTTC
CDR3 protein: CASRQGVHNEQFF

D gene: NA
clone size: NA
V gene: TRBV2
J gene: TRBJ1-3
CDR3 DNA: TGTGCCAGCAGATGGGACTCCCAAGGCAACACCATATATTTT
CDR3 protein: CASRWDSQGNTIYF

D gene: NA
clone size: NA
V gene: TRBV5-1
J gene: TRBJ2-3
CDR3 DNA: TGCGCCAGCAGTGGGGGCCTTAGCACAGATACGCAGTATTTT
CDR3 protein: CASSGGLSTDTQYF

D gene: TRBD1
clone size: once
V gene: TRBV19
J gene: TRBJ2-7
CDR3 DNA: TGTGCCAGTAGTATTGCCCCCGGGACAGGGGTTACCTACGAGCAGTACTTC
CDR3 protein: CASSIAPGTGVTYEQYF

D gene: NA
clone size: NA
V gene: TRBV29-1
J gene: TRBJ2-7
CDR3 DNA: TGCAGCGTTGAGACCCTGGGGCGGGAAACCTACGAGCAGTACTTC
CDR3 protein: CSVETLGRETYEQYF

D gene: TRBD2
clone size: NA
V gene: TRBV2
J gene: TRBJ2-1
CDR3 DNA: TGTGCCAGCAGTTTGACTAGCGTCTCCTACAATGAGCAGTTCTTC
CDR3 protein: CASSLTSVSYNEQFF

D gene: NA
clone size: few
V gene: TRBV4-1
J gene: TRBJ1-5
CDR3 DNA: TGCGCCAGCAGCCGGGCCATCTATAGCAATCAGCCCCAGCATTTT
CDR3 protein: CASSRAIYSNQPQHF

D gene: NA
clone size: NA
V gene: TRBV2
J gene: TRBJ1-4
CDR3 DNA: TGTGCCAGCAGAGGAGGCGAGGAAAAACTGTTTTTT
CDR3 protein: CASRGGEEKLFF